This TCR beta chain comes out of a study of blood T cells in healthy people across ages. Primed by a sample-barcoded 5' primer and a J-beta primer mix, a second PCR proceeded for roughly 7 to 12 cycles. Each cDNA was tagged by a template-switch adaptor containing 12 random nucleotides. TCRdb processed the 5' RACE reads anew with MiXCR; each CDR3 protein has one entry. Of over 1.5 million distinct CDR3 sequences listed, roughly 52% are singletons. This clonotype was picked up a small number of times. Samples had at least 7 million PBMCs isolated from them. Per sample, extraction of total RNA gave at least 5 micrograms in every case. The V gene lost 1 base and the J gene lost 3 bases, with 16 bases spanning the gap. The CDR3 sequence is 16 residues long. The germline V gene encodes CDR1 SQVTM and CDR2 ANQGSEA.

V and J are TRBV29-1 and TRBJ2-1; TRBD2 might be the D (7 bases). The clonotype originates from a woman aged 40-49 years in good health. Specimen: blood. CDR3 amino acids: CSVEGRGPVYYNEQFF. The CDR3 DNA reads TGCAGCGTTGAAGGGCGGGGGCCAGTATACTACAATGAGCAGTTCTTC.